This entry concerns a single TCR beta chain. What it binds is unknown. This CDR3 is 15 amino acids long. The V and J ends lost 0 bases and 1 base respectively, with 10 bases between them. Researchers ran the PCR with 60 Vbeta and 13 Jbeta primers. The repertoire was sequenced with immunoSEQ multiplex PCR; TCRdb's copy has only in-frame clones and lacks some. The sample lists 100,000 to 150,000 clones; over 70% were seen once. This entry comes from a study of cytomegalovirus exposure and HLA in healthy donors. Points from the study as a whole: Prediction of most subjects' HLA-A and HLA-B alleles by TCR beta sequences was reportedly accurate. CMV serostatus stood as the only immune exposure information on hand. Across HLA loci, a later analysis found differing TCR association rates, with DRB1 most and HLA-C fewest. Accounts indicate the classifier identified cytomegalovirus status with strong specificity and sensitivity.

The sequence was obtained from a female donor in good health and CMV-seronegative. The J gene is TRBJ1-1, the V gene TRBV5-3, with a tentative D call TRBD1 (6 bases). TRBV5-3 qualifies as an ORF whose function is uncertain. The sequenced sample consisted of PBMCs. In nucleotides, the CDR3 is TGTGCCAGAAGCTTGGATCGGACAGAGAACACTGAAGCTTTCTTT. Protein product: CARSLDRTENTEAFF.